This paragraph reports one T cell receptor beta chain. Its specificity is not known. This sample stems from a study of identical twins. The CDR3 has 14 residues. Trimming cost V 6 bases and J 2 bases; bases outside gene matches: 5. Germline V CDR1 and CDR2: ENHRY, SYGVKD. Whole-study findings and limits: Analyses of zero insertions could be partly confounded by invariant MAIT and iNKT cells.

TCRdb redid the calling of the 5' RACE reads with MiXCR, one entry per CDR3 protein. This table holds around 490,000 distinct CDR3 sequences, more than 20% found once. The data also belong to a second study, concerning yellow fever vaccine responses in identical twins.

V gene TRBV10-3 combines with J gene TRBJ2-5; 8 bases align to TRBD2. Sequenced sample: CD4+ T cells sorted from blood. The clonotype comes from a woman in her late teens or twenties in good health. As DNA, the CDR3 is TGTGCCATCAGGGCTAGCGGGCCTCAAGAGACCCAGTACTTC. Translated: CAIRASGPQETQYF.